This TCR beta chain came from a study of cytomegalovirus exposure and HLA in healthy donors. The study's findings and limits: Common viral pathogens seemed, in a later analysis, to connect with several of the most significant clusters. Reports state that TCR beta sequences accurately predicted most subjects' HLA-A and HLA-B alleles. According to an earlier analysis, most TCR beta V segments yielded productive rearrangements about 87% or about 30% of the time. Through in vitro validation, a few CMV-associated chains were shown to be specific for CMV antigens.

Trimming took 3 bases from V and 0 from J, leaving 15 bases between them. Germline loops: CDR1 KGHSH, CDR2 LQKENI. The CDR3 contains 16 residues. Comments on this clone: The target antigen is unknown.

The PCR was carried out with 60 Vbeta primers and 13 Jbeta primers. Measured with immunoSEQ multiplex PCR; TCRdb has only the in-frame clones, and not every one. Seen here are around 64,000 clones, over 60% observed once, and the top ten hold 6.8%. The gene calls are TRBV18 and TRBJ2-7, with D unclear. This receptor was identified in a man between 25 and 39 years old in good health and CMV-seropositive. Source material: PBMCs. The CDR3 nucleotides are TGTGCCAGCTCACCGACCTTTGGAGCAGTCTCCTACGAGCAGTACTTC. Translating gives CASSPTFGAVSYEQYF.